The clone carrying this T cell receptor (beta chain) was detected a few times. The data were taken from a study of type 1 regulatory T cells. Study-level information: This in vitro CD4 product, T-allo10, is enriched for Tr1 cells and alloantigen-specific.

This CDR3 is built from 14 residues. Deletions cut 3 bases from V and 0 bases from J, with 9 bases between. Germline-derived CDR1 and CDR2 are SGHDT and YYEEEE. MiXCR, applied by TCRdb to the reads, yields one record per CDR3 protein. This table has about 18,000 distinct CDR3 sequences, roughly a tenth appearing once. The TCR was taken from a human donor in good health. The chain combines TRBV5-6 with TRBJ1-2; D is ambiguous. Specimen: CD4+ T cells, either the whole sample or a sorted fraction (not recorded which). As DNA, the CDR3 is TGTGCCAGCAGCTCCTTTACAGCTAACTATGGCTACACCTTC. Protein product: CASSSFTANYGYTF.